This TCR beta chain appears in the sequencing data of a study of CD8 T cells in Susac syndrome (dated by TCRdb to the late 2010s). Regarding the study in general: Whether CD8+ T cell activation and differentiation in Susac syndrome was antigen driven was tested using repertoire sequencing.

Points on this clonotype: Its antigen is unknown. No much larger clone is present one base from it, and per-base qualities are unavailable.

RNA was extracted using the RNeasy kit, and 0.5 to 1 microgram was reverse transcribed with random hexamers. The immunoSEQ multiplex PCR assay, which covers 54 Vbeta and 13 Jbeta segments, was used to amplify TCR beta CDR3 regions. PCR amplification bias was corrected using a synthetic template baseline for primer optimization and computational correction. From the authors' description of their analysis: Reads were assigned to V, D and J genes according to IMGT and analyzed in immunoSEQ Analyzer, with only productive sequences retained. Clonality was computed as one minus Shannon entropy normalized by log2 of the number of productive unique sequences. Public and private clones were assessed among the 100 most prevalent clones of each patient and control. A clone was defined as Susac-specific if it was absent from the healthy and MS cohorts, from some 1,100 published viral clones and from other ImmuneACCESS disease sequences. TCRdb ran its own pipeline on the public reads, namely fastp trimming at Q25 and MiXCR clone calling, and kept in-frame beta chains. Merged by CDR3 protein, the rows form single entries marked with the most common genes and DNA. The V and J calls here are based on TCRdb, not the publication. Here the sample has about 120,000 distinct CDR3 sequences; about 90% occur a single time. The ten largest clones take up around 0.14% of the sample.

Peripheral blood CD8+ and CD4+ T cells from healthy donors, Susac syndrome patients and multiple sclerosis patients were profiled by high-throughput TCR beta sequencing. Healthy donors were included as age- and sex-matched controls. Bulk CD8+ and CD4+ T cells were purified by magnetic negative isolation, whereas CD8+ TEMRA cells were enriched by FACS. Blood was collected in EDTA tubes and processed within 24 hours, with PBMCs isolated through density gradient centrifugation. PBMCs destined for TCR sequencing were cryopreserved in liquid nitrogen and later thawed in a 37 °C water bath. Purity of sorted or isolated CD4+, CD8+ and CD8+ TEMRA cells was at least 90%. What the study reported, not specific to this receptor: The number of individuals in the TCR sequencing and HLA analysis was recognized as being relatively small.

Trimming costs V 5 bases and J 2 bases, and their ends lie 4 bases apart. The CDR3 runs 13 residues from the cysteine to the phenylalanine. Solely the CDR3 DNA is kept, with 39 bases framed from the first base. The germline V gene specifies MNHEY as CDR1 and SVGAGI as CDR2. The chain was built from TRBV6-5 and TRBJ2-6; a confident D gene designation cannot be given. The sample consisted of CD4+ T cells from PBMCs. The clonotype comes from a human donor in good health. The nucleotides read TGTGCCAGCAGTCGAGCTGGGGCCAACGTCCTGACTTTC. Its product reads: CASSRAGANVLTF.